The rows below give T cell receptor beta chains drawn from one sample of a study of blood T cell repertoires in COVID-19. Using immunoSEQ multiplex PCR, the repertoire was profiled, and TCRdb retains in-frame clones only, with some absent. The sample has 35,000 to 40,000 clones, approximately 88% seen once. The specimen was peripheral blood. The receptors were gathered from a man aged 50-60 years with active or convalescent COVID-19. The CDR3 runs from the conserved cysteine through the conserved F or W. A D gene is named only where the DNA matches it firmly. Some rows mark clone size as missing; the rest say once, few, many or name a class of expanded clone.

V gene	clone size	CDR3 length	J gene	D gene	CDR3 protein	CDR3 DNA
TRBV7-9	-	16	TRBJ1-6	-	CASSFAGAGGNSPLHF	TGTGCCAGCAGCTTTGCGGGGGCGGGCGGTAATTCACCCCTCCACTTT
TRBV9	-	14	TRBJ1-2	TRBD1	CASSALDRAGGYTF	TGTGCCAGCAGCGCCCTGGACAGGGCGGGCGGCTACACCTTC
TRBV11-2	-	17	TRBJ1-2	-	CASSLDQGGTLNYGYTF	TGTGCCAGCAGCTTAGATCAGGGAGGGACTTTAAACTATGGCTACACCTTC
TRBV5-4	-	17	TRBJ2-3	TRBD2	CASSLGGGAMFTDTQYF	TGTGCCAGCAGCTTGGGCGGGGGGGCCATGTTCACAGATACGCAGTATTTT
TRBV7-7	-	17	TRBJ2-1	TRBD2	CASGGLAGSIRYNEQFF	TGTGCCAGCGGCGGACTAGCGGGGTCAATCAGATACAATGAGCAGTTCTTC
TRBV2	few	15	TRBJ1-1	TRBD1	CASTFTRGRNTEAFF	TGTGCCAGCACCTTTACCAGGGGGCGGAACACTGAAGCTTTCTTT
TRBV15	-	13	TRBJ1-2	TRBD1	CATNPGQGYGYTF	TGTGCCACCAACCCGGGACAGGGCTATGGCTACACCTTC
TRBV6-2/TRBV6-3	once	15	TRBJ2-5	TRBD2	CASSLSGGARETQYF	TGTGCCAGCAGTCTGAGCGGGGGGGCGAGGGAGACCCAGTACTTC
TRBV5-1	-	15	TRBJ2-2	TRBD1	CASSRDRGYTGELFF	TGCGCCAGCAGCCGGGACAGGGGCTACACCGGGGAGCTGTTTTTT
TRBV6-5	-	15	TRBJ2-3	TRBD2	CASSRTSGPTDTQYF	TGTGCCAGCAGTCGGACTAGCGGGCCCACAGATACGCAGTATTTT
TRBV4-1	-	17	TRBJ2-7	TRBD1	CASSQEMDRGLGYEQYF	TGCGCCAGCAGCCAAGAAATGGACAGGGGGTTGGGATACGAGCAGTACTTC
TRBV7-8	few	19	TRBJ1-6	TRBD1	CASSSGGWGGSSYNSPLHF	TGTGCCAGCAGCTCAGGGGGCTGGGGCGGCAGCTCCTATAATTCACCCCTCCACTTT
TRBV27	few	14	TRBJ1-2	-	CASSGQSNLYGYTF	TGTGCCAGCAGTGGGCAGAGCAACCTCTATGGCTACACCTTC
TRBV5-8	-	19	TRBJ2-1	TRBD2	CASSRWASGGSHSYNEQFF	TGTGCCAGCAGCAGGTGGGCTAGCGGGGGGTCCCACTCCTACAATGAGCAGTTCTTC
TRBV7-9	-	14	TRBJ1-5	-	CASSWGGANQPQHF	TGTGCCAGCAGCTGGGGGGGGGCCAATCAGCCCCAGCATTTT
TRBV3-1/TRBV3-2	-	16	TRBJ2-2	-	CASSPRPQANTGELFF	TGTGCCAGCAGCCCCAGACCCCAGGCGAACACCGGGGAGCTGTTTTTT
TRBV2	-	15	TRBJ2-1	TRBD1	CASSEEGTGHNEQFF	TGTGCCAGCAGTGAAGAGGGGACAGGCCACAATGAGCAGTTCTTC
TRBV5-6	-	16	TRBJ1-1	-	CASSLGLNYRSTEAFF	TGTGCCAGCAGCTTGGGGCTCAATTATCGAAGCACTGAAGCTTTCTTT
TRBV29-1	once	13	TRBJ1-2	-	CSVELQGVGGYTF	TGCAGCGTTGAATTGCAAGGGGTTGGTGGCTACACCTTC
TRBV5-1	-	14	TRBJ2-1	TRBD1	CASSPHRDRGDQFF	TGCGCCAGCAGCCCTCACCGGGACAGGGGCGATCAGTTCTTC
TRBV6-5	-	15	TRBJ2-1	TRBD2	CASSHPSGGLNEQFF	TGTGCCAGCAGCCATCCTAGCGGGGGGCTGAATGAGCAGTTCTTC
TRBV24-1	-	15	TRBJ2-5	-	CATSDFEGGKETQYF	TGTGCCACCAGTGATTTTGAGGGGGGGAAAGAGACCCAGTACTTC
TRBV6-5	-	12	TRBJ2-2	-	CASRERTGELFF	TGTGCCAGCAGGGAGCGCACCGGGGAGCTGTTTTTT